This T cell receptor beta chain was sequenced in a study of TIL therapy for anti-PD-1-resistant metastatic lung cancer. General observations from the study: After infusion, TIL clonotypes partly replaced peripheral T cells and declined over months.

Time point: pre-treatment sample, taken before nivolumab and TIL therapy. This was the immunoSEQ v3 assay. Data came from immunoSEQ multiplex PCR; TCRdb stores just in-frame clones and leaves some out. This sample carries some 46,000 clones, roughly 85% of them seen once, and the ten largest clones take around 15%. With regard to this clone: The antigen is not known.

There are 17 residues in the CDR3. Trimming at V came to 3 bases and at J to 8 bases, leaving 17 bases not matched to a gene. Germline-derived CDR1 and CDR2 are SGHNT and YYREEE (reference sequence). The specimen was blood, collected at baseline. This TCR was sampled from a man between 65 and 85 years old with non-small cell lung cancer. The chain links TRBV5-4 to TRBJ2-1; TRBD2 aligns across 7 bases. The CDR3 DNA reads as TGTGCCAGCAGCTCCAAGAACCGACTAGCTCTCGGCGATGAGCAGTTCTTC. Amino acids: CASSSKNRLALGDEQFF.